The 26 T cell receptor beta chains below all came from one sample that was sequenced in a study of tumor-infiltrating lymphocytes in primary liver carcinoma. Bulk tissue was left unsorted, and RNA and DNA were co-extracted from around 18-30 mg of it. Researchers generated TCR beta cDNA from roughly 500 ng of total RNA, relying on a constant-region primer. Each TCR beta library was derived from three nested multiplex PCR rounds that employed slightly modified ARM-PCR. Both of the initial two PCR rounds ran for 10 cycles and employed TRBV1-TRBV30 forward primers alongside a C-beta reverse primer. TCRdb reanalysed the multiplex PCR reads using MiXCR and keeps one entry per CDR3 protein. The profile shows roughly 78,000 distinct CDR3 sequences, 71% of them singletons. Sequencing used liver tumor tissue from sampling region 4. The sample's subset: tumor region T4, right-lateral pole. Receptors were obtained from a woman aged 55-69 years with primary liver carcinoma and hepatitis B virus infection.

This clonotype was counted only a few times. The junction departs from the called germline gene at one end, perhaps through a read error. The CDR3 reads CIVDPGFGFAETQYF. As DNA, the CDR3 is TGCATCGTCGATCCCGGGTTTGGGTTCGCGGAGACTCAGTACTTC. The rearrangement uses TRBV29-1 and TRBJ2-5; the D is unclear. This CDR3 comprises 15 residues. Germline CDR1 reads SQVTM; CDR2 reads ANQGSEA.

Worth noting for this clonotype: The junction does not match germline at one end; this may be a read error. The chain combines TRBV29-1 with TRBJ2-2; the D call may be TRBD1 or TRBD2 (5 bases each). The CDR3 covers 14 residues. Germline values: CDR1 SQVTM, CDR2 ANQGSEA. The CDR3 coding sequence is TGCAGCGTCCGGTTTGGGGGATTCACCGGGAAGCTGTTTTTT. This codes for CSVRFGGFTGKLFF.

This clonotype was seen ten or more times. The chain links TRBV4-1 to TRBJ2-5; possible D gene TRBD2, 5 bases. Germline CDR1 MGHRA, CDR2 YSYEKL. The V end lost 5 bases, the J end lost 5 bases, and 21 bases lay between the germline ends. There are 16 residues in the CDR3. CDR3 sequence: CASSTRYRAWEETQYF. CDR3 nucleotides: TGCGCCAGCAGCACCCGATACCGGGCCTGGGAGGAGACCCAGTACTTC.

A word on this clonotype: It is likely a read error, because the conserved phenylalanine at the end of the CDR3 is missing. Because the CDR3's place on the DNA is in doubt, the DNA is left out and the CDR3 is given as listed by TCRdb. The V call is TRBV12-5, the J call TRBJ2-7; the D call of TRBD1 is as the table states it, not checked on the DNA. Germline V CDR1 and CDR2: LGHNT, FRNRAP. The CDR3 contains 13 residues when both ends are counted. The CDR3 sequence is CASAVDRGYEQHL.

The sample holds one count of this clonotype. One end of the junction varies from germline; a read error may be responsible. V usage is TRBV29-1 and J usage is TRBJ2-7; 9 bases map to TRBD2. Per germline, CDR1 SQVTM and CDR2 ANQGSEA. This CDR3 is built from 15 residues. CDR3 DNA: TGCAGCGTTGTTGCCTTGAGACTAGCGGCCTACGAGCAACACTTC. The encoded protein is CSVVALRLAAYEQHF.

Details on this clonotype: This may stem from a read error, because a much larger clone lies one nucleotide away. The rearrangement joins TRBV5-6 to TRBJ2-3; 8 bases align to TRBD2. The CDR3 sequence is 16 residues long. Germline V gene data show CDR1 as SGHDT and CDR2 as YYEEEE. The CDR3 sequence is CASGSEERTSTDTLYF. The CDR3 region has the DNA TGTGCCAGTGGGTCGGAAGAGAGGACTAGCACAGATACGCTGTATTTT.

To note about this clonotype: The conserved phenylalanine or tryptophan is not found at the CDR3 terminus, so this likely reflects a read error. This chain connects TRBV11-3 to TRBJ1-1; D not certain. In germline, CDR1 is SGHNT, CDR2 YENEEA. The CDR3 is made up of 14 amino acids. The CDR3 spells CASIQGRSNTEAFY. CDR3 nucleotide sequence: TGTGCCAGCATCCAAGGCCGGTCGAACACCGAAGCTTTCTAT.

Remarks on this clonotype: The missing conserved phenylalanine or tryptophan at the end of this CDR3 makes a read error likely. No DNA is shown, since the ends of the CDR3 on it are uncertain; the CDR3 is the one TCRdb lists. The rearrangement joins TRBV12-3 or TRBV12-4 to TRBJ2-6; the table calls TRBD1, which could not be checked here. The CDR3 adds up to 16 amino acids, both ends counted. The CDR3 loop is CASSLATGTGANVLTI.

Of note for this clonotype: In this CDR3 the conserved last residue, phenylalanine or tryptophan, is missing, so a read error is likely. V usage is TRBV30 and J usage is TRBJ1-5; a possible D gene is TRBD1 (6 bases). Per germline, CDR1 GTSNPN and CDR2 SVGIG (reference sequence). CDR3 length: 15 amino acids. For the CDR3, the DNA is TGTGCCTGGAGTAGGGGGGCGCGGGGCAATCAGTCCCAGCATTAT. Translating gives CAWSRGARGNQSQHY.

This clonotype appeared many times. The rearrangement joins TRBV28 to TRBJ2-2; TRBD2 is a possible D gene (7 bases). The CDR3 loop spans 15 amino acids. Germline CDR1 is MDHEN and CDR2 is SYDVKM. Between the trimmed V and J ends, which lost 5 bases and 7 bases, there was a span of 17 bases. CDR3 in amino acids: CASSGGAGLVGELFF. In nucleotides, the CDR3 is TGTGCCAGCAGTGGGGGGGCTGGTCTCGTCGGGGAGCTGTTTTTT.

The chain employs TRBV12-3 or TRBV12-4 and TRBJ2-1, with D possibly matching TRBD1 (5 bases). The V end lost 4 bases, the J end lost 12 bases, and 10 bases lay between the germline ends. The CDR3 has 11 residues. The CDR3 region has the DNA TGTGCCAGCAGTTGGGGCAGGATGCAGTTCTTC. It is translated as CASSWGRMQFF.

Points on this clonotype: A read error may account for a junction end that differs from germline. V is TRBV10-3 and J is TRBJ1-2; the match to TRBD1 covers 8 bases. This CDR3 has 14 amino acids. Germline V gene lookup returns CDR1 ENHRY and CDR2 SYGVKD. The chain's CDR3 is CAIRPTGDNYGYTF. As DNA, the CDR3 is TGTGCCATCAGACCGACAGGGGATAACTATGGTTACACCTTC.

Notes on this clonotype: Relative to the germline gene, one junction end is altered; a read error may explain this. The chain recombines TRBV10-1 with TRBJ1-5; possibly TRBD1 for D (6 bases). Germline values: CDR1 WNHNN, CDR2 SYGVQD (reference sequence). There are 16 residues in the CDR3. The CDR3 sequence: CASRMGGPDSNQRQHF. CDR3 DNA: TGCGCGAGCAGGATGGGGGGCCCTGATAGCAATCAGCGCCAGCATTTT.

The chain joins TRBV29-1 to TRBJ2-5; TRBD2 agrees at 7 bases. The CDR3 runs 14 residues. Per germline, CDR1 SQVTM and CDR2 ANQGSEA. Trimming cost V 3 bases and J 5 bases; bases outside gene matches: 9. The CDR3 sequence: CSVEETYGRETQYF. DNA of the CDR3: TGCAGCGTTGAGGAGACTTACGGGAGGGAGACCCAGTACTTC.

With respect to this clonotype: The germline gene is not matched at one end of the junction; a read error may be the cause. The V call is TRBV18, the J call TRBJ1-1; no reliable D call. In germline, CDR1 is KGHSH, CDR2 LQKENI. This CDR3 comprises 15 residues. Here the CDR3 DNA reads TGTGCCAGCCCACCACGGACTGGGGAAGGCACTGAAGCTTTCTTT. Its translation: CASPPRTGEGTEAFF. The whole variable domain, filled in from reference TRBV18 and TRBJ1-1, reads NAGVMQNPRHLVRRRGQEARLRCSPMKGHSHVYWYRQLPEEGLKFMVYLQKENIIDESGMPKERFSAEFPKEGPSILRIQQVVRGDSAAYFCASPPRTGEGTEAFFGQGTRLTVV.

With respect to this clonotype: Germline is not matched at one junction end, which may reflect a read error. V gene TRBV18 combines with J gene TRBJ1-1; TRBD1 matches at 7 bases. Looked up from germline, CDR1 is KGHSH and CDR2 is LQKENI. CDR3 length equals 16 residues. DNA of the CDR3: TGTGCCAGCTCACCATCATCCACAGGGGTCGGCACTAAAGCTTTCTTT. This translates into CASSPSSTGVGTKAFF.

A remark on this clonotype: One end of the junction varies from germline; a read error may be responsible. The CDR3: CTSSPPHGPTGELLF. CDR3 bases: TGTACCAGCAGCCCTCCGCATGGACCGACCGGGGAGCTGCTTTTT. The V gene is TRBV11-2, the J gene TRBJ2-2; maybe TRBD2 (5 bases). The CDR3 is made up of 15 amino acids. The germline CDR1 and CDR2 sequences are SGHAT and FQNNGV.

Concerning this clonotype itself: A much bigger clone sits one base away, suggesting this may be a read error. In nucleotides, the CDR3 is TGTGCCAACAGCGTCGACGGCCTGGAAACCTACGAGCAGTACTTC. It translates to CANSVDGLETYEQYF. The genes are TRBV7-9 and TRBJ2-7; unclear D gene. The V gene's germline CDR1 is SEHNR and CDR2 FQNEAQ (reference sequence). CDR3 length: 15 amino acids.

In its sample, this clonotype was seen once. This may be a read error: a much more frequent sequence differs by one nucleotide. The rearrangement joins TRBV28 to TRBJ1-2, with 7 bases lining up with TRBD1. CDR1 MDHEN and CDR2 SYDVKM come from the germline V gene. The CDR3 is 14 residues long. The CDR3 protein is CASSPSPAAGTVVF. The CDR3 DNA reads TGTGCCAGCAGCCCATCACCGGCCGCCGGGACAGTCGTCTTC.

Remarks on this clonotype: At one end the junction does not follow the germline gene, possibly because of a read error. The chain employs TRBV5-1 and TRBJ2-2; 9 bases are shared with TRBD1. Germline values: CDR1 SGHRS, CDR2 YFSETQ. The CDR3 consists of 16 residues. CDR3 nucleotides: TGCGCCAGCAGCACCGGGACAGGGATATGGACCGTGGAGCTGTTTTTT. This sequence encodes CASSTGTGIWTVELFF.

Notes on this clonotype: The junction differs from germline at one of its ends, possibly a read error. The V call is TRBV4-2, the J call TRBJ2-3, with D possibly matching TRBD1 (5 bases). Looked up from germline, CDR1 is LGHNA and CDR2 is YNFKEQ. The CDR3 spans 14 residues. CDR3: CVSSPIMGTGTQYF. In nucleotides, the CDR3 is TGTGTCAGCAGCCCCATCATGGGCACAGGTACGCAGTATTTT.

Details on this clonotype: Germline is not matched at one junction end, which may reflect a read error. The J gene is TRBJ2-2, the V gene TRBV11-2; TRBD2 matches at 12 bases. In germline, CDR1 is SGHAT, CDR2 FQNNGV. The length of the CDR3 is 16 residues. CDR3 region: CASSFRLAGDAGELYF. In nucleotides, the CDR3 is TGTGCCAGTAGCTTCCGACTAGCGGGAGATGCGGGTGAGCTGTATTTT.

This clonotype was counted ten times or more. This chain joins TRBV10-2 and TRBJ2-1, with D tentatively TRBD2 (5 bases). This CDR3 comprises 14 residues. Germline-derived CDR1 and CDR2 are WSHSY and SAAADI. Trimming removed 6 bases at V and 7 bases at J, with 16 bases between. CDR3 residues: CASRLEGTANEQFF. The CDR3, as DNA: TGCGCCAGCAGGTTAGAGGGAACGGCGAATGAGCAGTTCTTC.

As concerns this clonotype: This likely comes from a read error, as the CDR3 has no conserved phenylalanine or tryptophan at its end. This rearrangement joins TRBV7-2 to TRBJ2-3; D is possibly TRBD1 or TRBD2 (6 bases each). The CDR3 runs 15 residues. CDR1 and CDR2 from the germline V gene are SGHTA and FQGNSA. Trimming took 5 bases from V and 6 from J, leaving 18 bases between them. CDR3 sequence reads: CASSPGDFLRDTQYL. The CDR3, as DNA: TGTGCCAGCAGCCCAGGGGACTTCCTCCGGGATACGCAGTATCTT.

As for this clonotype: Here the CDR3 omits its conserved ending phenylalanine or tryptophan, so a read error is the likely source. J is TRBJ1-1 and V is TRBV2; 7 nucleotides align to TRBD1. J gave up 3 bases and V 3 bases, and 7 bases lay outside the gene matches. CDR3 length: 15 amino acids. Germline V gene lookup returns CDR1 SNHLY and CDR2 FYNNEI. The DNA of the CDR3 is TGTGCCAGCAGTGATTGGAAGGGGGCATACACTGAAGCTTTCATT. Amino acids: CASSDWKGAYTEAFI.

CDR3 region: CGNSRTGGEPDTQYF. The CDR3 nucleotides read TGTGGCAACAGCAGGACAGGGGGCGAGCCAGATACGCAGTATTTT. V gene TRBV12-3 or TRBV12-4 combines with J gene TRBJ2-3, with 11 bases fitting TRBD1. The CDR3 consists of 15 residues.